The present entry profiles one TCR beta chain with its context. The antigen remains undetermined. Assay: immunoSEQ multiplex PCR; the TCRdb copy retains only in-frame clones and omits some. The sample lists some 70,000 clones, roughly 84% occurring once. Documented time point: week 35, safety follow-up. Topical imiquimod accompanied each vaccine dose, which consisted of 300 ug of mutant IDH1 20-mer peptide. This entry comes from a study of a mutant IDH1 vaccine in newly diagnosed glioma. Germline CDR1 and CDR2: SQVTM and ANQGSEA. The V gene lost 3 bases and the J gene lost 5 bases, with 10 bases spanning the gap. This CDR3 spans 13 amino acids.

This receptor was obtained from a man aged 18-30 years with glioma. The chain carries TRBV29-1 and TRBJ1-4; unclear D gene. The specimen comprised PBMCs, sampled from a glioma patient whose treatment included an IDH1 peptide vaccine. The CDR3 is CSVDDGLNEKLFF. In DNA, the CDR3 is TGCAGCGTTGACGATGGGTTAAATGAAAAACTGTTTTTT.